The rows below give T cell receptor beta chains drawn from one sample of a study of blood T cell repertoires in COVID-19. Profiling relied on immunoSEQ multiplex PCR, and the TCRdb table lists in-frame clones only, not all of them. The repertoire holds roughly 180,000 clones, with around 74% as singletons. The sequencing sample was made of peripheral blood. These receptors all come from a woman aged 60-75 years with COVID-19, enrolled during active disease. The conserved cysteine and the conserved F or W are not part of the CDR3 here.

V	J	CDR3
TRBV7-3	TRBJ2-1	ASSLGGGGYNEQF
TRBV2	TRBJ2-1	ASSLTSGNYNEQF
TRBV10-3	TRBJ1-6	AISREGSPLH
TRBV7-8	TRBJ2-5	ASSRDRGLTQY
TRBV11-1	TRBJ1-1	ASSFSRNTEAF
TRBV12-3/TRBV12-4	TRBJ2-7	ASSLEREPH
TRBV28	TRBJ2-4	ASSPQLAGASFQY
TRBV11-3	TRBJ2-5	ASSLGHRTSGRETQY
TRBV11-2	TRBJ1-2	ASSLDRQAGGYT
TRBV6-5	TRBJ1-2	ASSSQGAYGYT
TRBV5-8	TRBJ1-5	ASSPRVPLNQPQH
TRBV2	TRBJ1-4	ASSLGREGTNEKLF
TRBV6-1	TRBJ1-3	ASSEGLNRGGRNTIY
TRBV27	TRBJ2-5	ASSLSPSGREKTQY
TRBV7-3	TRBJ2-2	ASSPGRGNTGELF
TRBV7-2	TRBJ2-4	ASNNTGGPSRDIQY
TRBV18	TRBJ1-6	ASSPPLGQGISPLH
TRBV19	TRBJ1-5	ASSKGGAEGQPQH
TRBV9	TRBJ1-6	ASSVNRENSPLH
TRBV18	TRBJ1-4	ASSSDIQGTNEKLF
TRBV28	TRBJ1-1	ASTKGGQNTEAF
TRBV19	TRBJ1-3	ASSSTGTGVDTIY
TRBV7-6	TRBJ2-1	ASSIRSLASNEQF
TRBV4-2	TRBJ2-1	ASSPSGSGRQF
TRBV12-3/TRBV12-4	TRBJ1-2	ASNQDRGYGYT
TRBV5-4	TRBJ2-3	ASSSLGTSTDTQY
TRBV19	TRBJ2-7	ASRADRGDEQY
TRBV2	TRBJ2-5	ASRARAGGLLGETQY
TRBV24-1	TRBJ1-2	ATSDLEGVT
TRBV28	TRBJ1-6	ASTPGSYNSPLH
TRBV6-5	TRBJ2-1	ASSPRTSGYNEQF
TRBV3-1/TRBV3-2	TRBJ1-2	ASSPRQGLWGYT
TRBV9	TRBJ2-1	ASSVAPLTSGLSYNEQF
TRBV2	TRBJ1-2	ASRVDRGNFYGYT
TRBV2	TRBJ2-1	ASSRTGGAYNEQF
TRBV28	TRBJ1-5	ASSLGSGKQPQH
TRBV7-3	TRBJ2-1	ASSLGRDNEQF
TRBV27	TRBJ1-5	ASSLSRGFGQPQH
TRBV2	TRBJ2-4	ASSYRGPKNIQY
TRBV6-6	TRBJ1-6	ASSSQVYNSPLH
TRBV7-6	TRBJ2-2	ASSQGYTGELF
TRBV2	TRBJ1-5	ASSGHRDESNQPQH
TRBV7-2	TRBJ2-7	ASSLIAGGSYEQY
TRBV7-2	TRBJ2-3	ASSEFGGPTDTQY
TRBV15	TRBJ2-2	ATSSWGVNTGELF
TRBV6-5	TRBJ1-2	ASSFRGFGYT
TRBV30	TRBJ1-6	AWRVPGDYNSPLH
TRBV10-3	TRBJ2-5	AIKPGQEFQETQY
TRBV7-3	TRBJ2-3	ASSLGGVRADTQY
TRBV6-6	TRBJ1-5	ASSYSVSGGQPQH
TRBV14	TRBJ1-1	ASSQDRGRWTEAF
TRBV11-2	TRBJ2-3	ASSLGIGQGSTDTQY
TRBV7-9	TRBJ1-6	ASRSGQPNSPLH